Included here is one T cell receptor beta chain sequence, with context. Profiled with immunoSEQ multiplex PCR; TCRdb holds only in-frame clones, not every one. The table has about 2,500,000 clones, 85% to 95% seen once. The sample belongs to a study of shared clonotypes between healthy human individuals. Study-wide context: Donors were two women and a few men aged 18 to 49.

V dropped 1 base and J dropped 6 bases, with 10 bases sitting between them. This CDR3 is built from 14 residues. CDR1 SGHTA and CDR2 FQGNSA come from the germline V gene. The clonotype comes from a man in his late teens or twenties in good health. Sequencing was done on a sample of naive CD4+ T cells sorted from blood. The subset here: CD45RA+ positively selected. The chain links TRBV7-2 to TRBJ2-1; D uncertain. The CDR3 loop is CASSLGTDSNEQFF. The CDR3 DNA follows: TGTGCCAGCAGCTTAGGAACAGATAGCAATGAGCAGTTCTTC.